The entry that follows covers one TCR beta chain sequence. This entry belongs to a study of blood T cell repertoires in COVID-19. Turning to the study itself: Italy, Spain and the United States were the sources of the convalescent and acute COVID-19 samples.

Germline CDR1 reads MNHEY; CDR2 reads SVGAGI. The CDR3 is 13 amino acids. The V end lost 8 bases, the J end lost 3 bases, and 13 bases lay between the germline ends. As originally analysed: For nucleated cells, counts were estimated from reference gene primer amplification. Here immunoSEQ multiplex PCR was the method, and the copy in TCRdb shows in-frame clones only, minus some. D and trimming were read from the DNA, whereas the V and J calls and clone size are those reported in that table. This table has fewer than 70,000 clones, around 89% appearing once. J is TRBJ1-2 and V is TRBV6-5, with D hard to call. The receptor was derived from a man aged 50 or older with acute or convalescent COVID-19. The sample comprised peripheral blood. CDR3 in DNA: TGTGCCAGCGGTCCCCTAGGTCACTATGGCTACACCTTC. It encodes CASGPLGHYGYTF.